These 17 T cell receptor beta chains were sequenced from one sample in a study of technical replicates of blood from several donors. Generated by immunoSEQ multiplex PCR, the TCRdb table keeps only in-frame clones and is missing some. The sample has around 81,000 clones; approximately 75% are singletons. Source material: PBMCs. These receptors were collected from a human donor in good health. Some clones in this sample may be carry-over from other donors' samples.

The rearrangement links TRBV29-1 to TRBJ2-7, with 8 bases that match TRBD1. Germline V lookup: CDR1 SQVTM, CDR2 ANQGSEA. V lost 6 bases and J lost 2; bases outside the gene matches: 3. The CDR3 covers 12 residues. CDR3 protein: CSVKTGAYEQYF. The CDR3 bases are TGCAGCGTCAAGACAGGGGCCTACGAGCAGTACTTC.

This clone was seen only a few times. The rearrangement links TRBV30 to TRBJ2-7, with D tentatively TRBD2 (6 bases). Germline V CDR1 and CDR2: GTSNPN, SVGIG (reference sequence). V gave up 5 bases and J gave up 6 bases, with 17 bases separating them. There are 13 residues in the CDR3. CDR3 region: CAWGAGWVTEQYF. The CDR3, as DNA: TGTGCCTGGGGCGCGGGGTGGGTTACCGAGCAGTACTTC.

This clone was picked up a small number of times. The chain employs TRBV11-1 and TRBJ2-5; D is possibly TRBD1 (6 bases). The germline V and J ends were trimmed by 5 bases and 3 bases, with 10 bases remaining between them. This CDR3 region has 13 residues. Germline CDR1 and CDR2: SGHAT and FQDESV (reference sequence). CDR3 sequence (DNA): TGTGCCAGCAGCCAGGGACAAAAAGAGACCCAGTACTTC. It encodes CASSQGQKETQYF.

This chain joins TRBV30 and TRBJ1-3; D not certain. Trimming pared 1 base from V and 7 bases from J, leaving 20 bases between. The CDR3 consists of 16 residues. The germline V gene encodes CDR1 GTSNPN and CDR2 SVGIG (reference sequence). The chain's CDR3 is CAWSATLTPNGNTIYF. The CDR3 nucleotides are TGTGCCTGGAGTGCCACCTTAACCCCCAACGGTAACACCATATATTTT.

V is TRBV9 and J is TRBJ1-4; a weak D match, TRBD1 (6 bases). Per the germline V gene, CDR1 is SGDLS and CDR2 is YYNGEE. The V gene lost 8 bases and the J gene lost 8 bases, with 13 bases spanning the gap. The CDR3 covers 12 residues. CDR3 DNA: TGTGCCAGTGGGGACATTACCGAAAAACTGTTTTTT. This encodes CASGDITEKLFF.

The chain has TRBV10-3 and TRBJ1-5; TRBD1 aligns across 10 bases. Germline V gives CDR1 ENHRY, CDR2 SYGVKD. Germline trimming cut 6 bases from V and 5 bases from J; bases unmatched to any gene: 7. The CDR3 consists of 15 residues. DNA of the CDR3: TGTGCCATCAGGCCGGGACAGGGGCAGGATCAGCCCCAGCATTTT. Amino acids: CAIRPGQGQDQPQHF.

This chain joins TRBV11-3 and TRBJ2-5, with D tentatively TRBD2 (5 bases). CDR1 is SGHNT, CDR2 YENEEA, per germline. CDR3 size: 13 residues. V was trimmed by 2 bases and J by 4 bases, leaving 8 bases between them. CDR3 region: CASSLNAGETQYF. The CDR3 DNA is TGTGCCAGCAGCTTAAACGCGGGAGAGACCCAGTACTTC.

J is TRBJ1-1 and V is TRBV7-3, with D possibly being TRBD1 (6 bases). The CDR3 consists of 15 residues. Trimming cost V 2 bases and J 10 bases, with 20 bases left between them. From germline, CDR1 is SGHTA and CDR2 FQGTGA. CDR3: CASSLAAPGDGVAFF. The DNA of the CDR3 is TGTGCCAGCAGCTTAGCCGCCCCAGGGGACGGTGTAGCTTTCTTT.

The genes are TRBV7-7 and TRBJ2-5, with D possibly TRBD2 on 6 matching bases. The germline CDR1 and CDR2 sequences are SSHAT and FNYEAQ (reference sequence). Trimming stripped 5 bases from V and 4 bases from J, with 11 bases between. The length of the CDR3 is 13 residues. The CDR3 is CASSRGLAETQYF. The DNA for the CDR3 is TGTGCCAGCAGCCGGGGACTCGCAGAGACCCAGTACTTC.

About this clone: The sample contains more than one DNA sequence encoding this CDR3. V gene TRBV7-2 combines with J gene TRBJ2-3, with 10 bases that match TRBD2. The CDR3 is 15 residues long. V dropped 4 bases and J dropped 4; count of bases not matched to a gene: 5. CDR1 and CDR2 (germline): SGHTA, FQGNSA. The CDR3 nucleotides read TGTGCCAGCAGCTCGCTAGCGGGAGCCCCAGATACGCAGTATTTT. As protein: CASSSLAGAPDTQYF.

The rearrangement uses TRBV30 and TRBJ1-4; D uncertain. Trimming stripped 2 bases from V and 5 bases from J, with 9 bases between. Germline-derived CDR1 and CDR2 are GTSNPN and SVGIG (reference sequence). The CDR3 totals 13 residues. Here the CDR3 DNA reads TGTGCCTGGAGTCTATCCTTCAATGAAAAACTGTTTTTT. It translates to CAWSLSFNEKLFF.

The chain couples TRBV15 to TRBJ2-1; D ambiguous. The V end lost 0 bases, the J end lost 5 bases, and 8 bases lay between the germline ends. Germline V gene sequence: CDR1 LNHNV, CDR2 YYDKDF (reference sequence). The CDR3 consists of 14 residues. Written as DNA, the CDR3 is TGTGCCACCAGCAGAGATCAGCAGGACAATGAGCAGTTCTTC. This encodes CATSRDQQDNEQFF.

The rearrangement uses TRBV13 and TRBJ2-2; 8 positions agree with TRBD2. V was clipped by 7 bases and J by 0 bases; unmatched bases: 16. CDR1 is PRHDT, CDR2 FYEKMQ, per germline (reference sequence). The CDR3 length is 19 residues. CDR3 nucleotide sequence: TGTGCCAGCACCTGGACCCCGGGAGCGGGGGCCGCGAACACCGGGGAGCTGTTTTTT. Its translation is CASTWTPGAGAANTGELFF.

This rearrangement joins TRBV7-8 to TRBJ2-5; no firm D call. The last part of the DNA fits TRBJ2-7 better; the J call may be wrong. The germline V gene encodes CDR1 SGHVS and CDR2 FQNEAQ. This CDR3 is 13 amino acids long. The DNA for the CDR3 is TGTGCCAGCAGCTCCCGTGGGGCCTACGAGCAGTACTTC. Its protein is CASSSRGAYEQYF.

The V and J genes are TRBV11-1 and TRBJ2-7, with 10 bases fitting TRBD1. Losses at the gene ends were 4 bases for V and 2 bases for J; bases not matched to a gene: 5. The length of the CDR3 is 15 residues. The germline CDR1 and CDR2 sequences are SGHAT and FQDESV (reference sequence). The CDR3, as DNA: TGTGCCAGCAGCTCCTGGGACAGGGGACCCTACGAGCAGTACTTC. This encodes CASSSWDRGPYEQYF.

This clone showed up just a few times. The CDR3 reads CATTAGINTEAFF. Written as DNA, the CDR3 is TGTGCCACCACGGCAGGGATAAACACTGAAGCTTTCTTT. The V gene is TRBV15, the J gene TRBJ1-1, with a weak D call TRBD1 (5 bases). Germline-derived CDR1 and CDR2 are LNHNV and YYDKDF (reference sequence). This CDR3 spans 13 amino acids. V was cut by 7 bases and J by 2 bases, with 11 bases left in between.

In its sample, this clone was seen a few times. The J gene is TRBJ2-7, the V gene TRBV4-1; 9 nucleotides align to TRBD2. The CDR3 spans 17 residues. The J segment lost 1 base and the V segment lost 2 bases, leaving 9 bases of the junction unmatched. Germline values: CDR1 MGHRA, CDR2 YSYEKL. DNA of the CDR3: TGCGCCAGCAGCCAAATAAGACTAGCGGTATCGTCCTACGAGCAGTACTTC. Protein: CASSQIRLAVSSYEQYF.